The next 17 T cell receptor beta chains were all read from a single sample in a study of blood T cell repertoires in COVID-19 (dated by TCRdb to about 2020). The library was made by the immunoSEQ multiplex PCR assay. TCRdb's version of the immuneACCESS table is confined to in-frame rearrangements and falls short of the full clone set. An unresolved V gene accounts for under half of the shortfall where checked; the remainder is of unknown origin. Across this sample there are under 300,000 clones, with more than 70% seen only once. Jointly, the top ten make up 5% to 6% of the sample. Sequences were obtained from peripheral blood. These receptors all come from a man older than 75 with acute or convalescent COVID-19.

This clone was found once. The chain combines TRBV19 with TRBJ1-1; tentative D call: TRBD1 (5 bases). The V gene's germline CDR1 is LNHDA and CDR2 SQIVND (reference sequence). The CDR3 spans 13 residues. The V gene lost 6 bases and the J gene lost 0 bases, with 8 bases spanning the gap. DNA of the CDR3: TGTGCCAGTAGGGACACGGTGAACACTGAAGCTTTCTTT. Translating it yields CASRDTVNTEAFF.

CDR3 nucleotide sequence: TGTGCCAGCAGTGAATGGGGGCCTCCCTCCTACGAGCAGTACTTC. Translating it yields CASSEWGPPSYEQYF. This chain connects TRBV6-1 to TRBJ2-7; possible D gene TRBD1, 6 bases. Looked up from germline, CDR1 is MNHNS and CDR2 is SASEGT. Trimming removed 2 bases at V and 0 bases at J, with 11 bases between. CDR3 length: 15 amino acids.

The V gene is TRBV2, the J gene TRBJ2-2; D may be TRBD1 (5 bases). The CDR3 length is 15 residues. Germline CDR1 and CDR2: SNHLY and FYNNEI. V lost 0 bases, J lost 5 bases, and 10 bases lay in between. The CDR3: CASSEASSGTGELFF. CDR3 nucleotides: TGTGCCAGCAGTGAAGCTTCTTCAGGGACCGGGGAGCTGTTTTTT.

V usage is TRBV6-6 and J usage is TRBJ2-2; 8 bases are shared with TRBD1. Germline CDR1 MNHNY, CDR2 SVGAGI (reference sequence). CDR3 size: 16 residues. The J segment lost 4 bases and the V segment lost 2 bases, leaving 6 bases of the junction unmatched. The CDR3 spells CASSYPITGGTGELFF. As DNA, the CDR3 is TGTGCCAGCAGTTACCCAATCACAGGGGGCACCGGGGAGCTGTTTTTT.

CDR3 sequence: CASSYGTGGYTF. The CDR3 bases are TGTGCCAGCAGTTACGGGACAGGAGGCTACACCTTC. The J gene is TRBJ1-2, the V gene TRBV6-2 or TRBV6-3; 8 bases line up with TRBD1. Germline assignment: CDR1 MNHEY and CDR2 SVGEGT. This CDR3 has 12 residues. With V trimmed by 2 bases and J by 8 bases, 1 base remained unmatched.

The chain joins TRBV25-1 to TRBJ2-3; 8 nucleotides line up with TRBD1. This CDR3 has 16 amino acids. V was clipped by 1 base and J by 4 bases; unmatched bases: 7. Germline CDR1 is MGHDK and CDR2 is SYGVNS. The DNA for the CDR3 is TGTGCCAGCAGTGAATGGGGACAGGTGGTCCCAGATACGCAGTATTTT. The encoded protein is CASSEWGQVVPDTQYF.

The rearrangement uses TRBV3-1 (or the pseudogene TRBV3-2) and TRBJ2-1, with 11 bases matching TRBD2. The CDR3 has 15 residues. The V gene end was trimmed by 2 bases and the J gene end by 10 bases; junction bases not matched to a gene: 7. Germline CDR1 is LGHDT and CDR2 is YNNKEL (reference sequence). DNA for the CDR3: TGTGCCAGCAGCCAAACACTAGCGGGAGCTTCGGAGCAGTTCTTC. Protein: CASSQTLAGASEQFF.

V is TRBV28 and J is TRBJ1-1; 9 positions agree with TRBD1. With V trimmed by 6 bases and J by 5 bases, 13 bases remained unmatched. There are 16 residues in the CDR3. Looked up from germline, CDR1 is MDHEN and CDR2 is SYDVKM. For the CDR3, the DNA is TGTGCCAGCAGACTCGCCGGGACAGGGTCTGTAACTGAAGCTTTCTTT. Translating it yields CASRLAGTGSVTEAFF. Looking up the rest from reference TRBV28 and TRBJ1-1 gives the full variable domain: DVKVTQSSRYLVKRTGEKVFLECVQDMDHENMFWYRQDPGLGLRLIYFSYDVKMKEKGDIPEGYSVSREKKERFSLILESASTNQTSMYLCASRLAGTGSVTEAFFGQGTRLTVV.

This clone was recorded a few times. This chain links TRBV4-1 with TRBJ2-7, with 7 bases matching TRBD1. The V gene's germline CDR1 is MGHRA and CDR2 YSYEKL. The CDR3 is made up of 15 amino acids. Germline trimming cut 5 bases from V and 4 bases from J; bases unmatched to any gene: 11. Here the CDR3 DNA reads TGCGCCAGCAGCGTCGCGGACGGGACAGCGTACGAGCAGTACTTC. It is translated as CASSVADGTAYEQYF.

The V call is TRBV2, the J call TRBJ1-3; unclear D gene. The germline CDR1 and CDR2 sequences are SNHLY and FYNNEI. V was clipped by 6 bases and J by 0 bases, with 9 bases between them. The CDR3 covers 14 residues. CDR3 sequence reads: CASRAQYSGNTIYF. The CDR3 coding sequence is TGTGCCAGCAGGGCACAGTACTCTGGAAACACCATATATTTT.

V and J are TRBV29-1 and TRBJ2-7; 7 bases align to TRBD1. The CDR3 loop spans 12 amino acids. J lost 7 bases, V lost 4 bases, and 7 bases had no gene match. From germline, CDR1 is SQVTM and CDR2 ANQGSEA. CDR3 region: CSVGEGAVEQYF. The CDR3 DNA reads as TGCAGCGTTGGAGAGGGGGCGGTTGAGCAGTACTTC.

The chain combines TRBV9 with TRBJ1-3; D is uncertain. Germline values: CDR1 SGDLS, CDR2 YYNGEE. Trimming stripped 4 bases from V and 0 bases from J, with 17 bases between. The CDR3 totals 17 residues. CDR3 coding DNA: TGTGCCAGCAGCTCGGGGTGGGAGACATCCTCTGGAAACACCATATATTTT. Residues: CASSSGWETSSGNTIYF.

The chain uses TRBV6-5 and TRBJ2-7; 10 nucleotides agree with TRBD1. Germline V CDR1 and CDR2: MNHEY, SVGAGI. The V and J ends lost 7 bases and 4 bases, in that order; junction bases with no gene match: 7. The CDR3 has 14 residues. CDR3 sequence (DNA): TGTGCCAGCAAGGGACAGGGGATTATGTACGAGCAGTACTTC. Translation gives CASKGQGIMYEQYF.

This chain links TRBV3-1 (or the pseudogene TRBV3-2) with TRBJ2-5, with TRBD2 matching over 8 bases. Germline lookup yields CDR1 LGHDT and CDR2 YNNKEL (reference sequence). The V and J ends lost 1 base and 1 base, in that order; junction bases with no gene match: 5. The CDR3 has 16 amino acids. CDR3 region: CASSQGRLASQETQYF. In DNA, the CDR3 is TGTGCCAGCAGCCAAGGGAGACTAGCGAGCCAAGAGACCCAGTACTTC.

The chain joins TRBV18 to TRBJ1-4; D may be TRBD1 (5 bases). Deletions cut 3 bases from V and 0 bases from J, with 14 bases between. Germline CDR1 reads KGHSH; CDR2 reads LQKENI. This CDR3 has 17 amino acids. CDR3 loop: CASSPRQHLATNEKLFF. In nucleotides, the CDR3 is TGTGCCAGCTCACCCCGACAGCACCTTGCAACTAATGAAAAACTGTTTTTT.

This clone was detected only once. The chain carries TRBV28 and TRBJ2-5; 7 bases map to TRBD2. The CDR3 is 14 amino acids. The ends lost 7 bases at V and 5 bases at J; junction bases unmatched: 10. Per germline, CDR1 MDHEN and CDR2 SYDVKM. CDR3 residues: CASNSRGGGETQYF. CDR3 nucleotides: TGTGCCAGCAACTCCCGCGGGGGAGGCGAGACCCAGTACTTC.

This chain uses TRBV5-1 with TRBJ1-1; D is unresolved. This CDR3 is 16 amino acids long. V lost 0 bases and J lost 1, with 13 bases in between. The germline V gene encodes CDR1 SGHRS and CDR2 YFSETQ. This CDR3 reads CASSLDLGRPNTEAFF. Here the CDR3 DNA reads TGCGCCAGCAGCTTGGATTTGGGGAGACCGAACACTGAAGCTTTCTTT.